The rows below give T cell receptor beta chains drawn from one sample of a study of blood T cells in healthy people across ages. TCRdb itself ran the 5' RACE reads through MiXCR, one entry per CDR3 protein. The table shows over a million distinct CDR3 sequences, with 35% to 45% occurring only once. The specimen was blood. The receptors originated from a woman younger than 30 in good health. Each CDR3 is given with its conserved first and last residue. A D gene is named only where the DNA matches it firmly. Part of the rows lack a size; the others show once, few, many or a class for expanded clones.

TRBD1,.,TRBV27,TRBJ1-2,TGTGCCAGCAGTTTCGCGGACAGGGTTGACTATGGCTACACCTTC,CASSFADRVDYGYTF
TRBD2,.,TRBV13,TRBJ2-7,TGTGCCAGCAGCTTAAAGCTAGCGGGAACCTACGAGCAGTACTTC,CASSLKLAGTYEQYF
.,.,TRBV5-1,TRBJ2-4,TGCGCCAGCAGCCTTTCGACAGTAGCCAAAAACATTCAGTACTTC,CASSLSTVAKNIQYF
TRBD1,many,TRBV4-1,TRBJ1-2,TGCGCCAGCAGCCAAGACCAGGGGGTCTATGGCTACACCTTC,CASSQDQGVYGYTF
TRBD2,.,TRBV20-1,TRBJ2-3,TGCAGTGCTAGTCGGGAGGTCACAGATACGCAGTATTTT,CSASREVTDTQYF
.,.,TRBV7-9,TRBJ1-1,TGTGCCAGCAGCTTAGTCCTCGGGACGGTGAACACTGAAGCTTTCTTT,CASSLVLGTVNTEAFF
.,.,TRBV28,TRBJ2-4,TGTGCCAGTTCCGTCACAGTTAATGAGAACATTCAGTACTTC,CASSVTVNENIQYF
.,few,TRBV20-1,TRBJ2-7,TGCAGTGCTAGTGATGGGGGAGTGGGGGAGCAGTACTTC,CSASDGGVGEQYF
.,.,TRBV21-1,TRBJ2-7,TGTGCCAGCAGCCGGACAGGGTGCAATGAGCAGTACTTC,CASSRTGCNEQYF
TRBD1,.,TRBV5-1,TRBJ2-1,TGCGCCAGCAGCTTGGCTGGACAGGGTCTTTGGTACAATGAGCAGTTCTTC,CASSLAGQGLWYNEQFF
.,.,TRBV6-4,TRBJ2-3,TGTGCCAGCAGTGACGGGACTGGCGACACAGATGCGCAGTATTTT,CASSDGTGDTDAQYF
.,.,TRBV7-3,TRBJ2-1,TGTGCCAGCAGCTTAATAGGGGAATCCTACAATGAGCAGTTCTTC,CASSLIGESYNEQFF
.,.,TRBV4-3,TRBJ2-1,TGCGCCAGCAGCCCCGGGACAAGGGATGAGCAGTTCTTC,CASSPGTRDEQFF
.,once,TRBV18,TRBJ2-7,TGTGCCAGCACAGATACCAGGGAGCAGTACTTC,CASTDTREQYF
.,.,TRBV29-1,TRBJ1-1,TGCAGCGTTCCACGGTTGGGTAACACTGAAGCTTTCTTT,CSVPRLGNTEAFF
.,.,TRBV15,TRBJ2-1,TGTACCACCAGCAGAGATCGCTGGTTGACAGCCTCCTACAATGAGCAGTTCTTC,CTTSRDRWLTASYNEQFF
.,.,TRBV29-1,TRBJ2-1,TGCAGCGTTGAAGATGTCGGGGACCGCGGCTACAATGAGCAGTTCTTC,CSVEDVGDRGYNEQFF
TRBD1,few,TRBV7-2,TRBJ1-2,TGTGCCAGCAGCTCACTAGGGGGCTTCGATGGCTACACCTTC,CASSSLGGFDGYTF
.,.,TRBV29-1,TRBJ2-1,TGCAGCGTGGGGAACGACCGGGCCCTCTTCAATGAGCAGTTCTTC,CSVGNDRALFNEQFF
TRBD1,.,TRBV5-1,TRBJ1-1,TGCGCCAGCAGCTTCAGGGGGCGCGCCATGAACACTGAAGCTTTCTTT,CASSFRGRAMNTEAFF
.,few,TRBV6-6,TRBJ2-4,TGTGCCAGCACCGATGGCCTAGCCAAAAACATTCAGTACTTC,CASTDGLAKNIQYF
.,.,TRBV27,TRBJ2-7,TGTGCCAGCAGACTAGGGCCGCGTACCTACGAGCAGTACTTC,CASRLGPRTYEQYF
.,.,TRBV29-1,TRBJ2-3,TGCAGCCAAGGAGGGGCCAGCGGAATCACAGATACGCAGTATTTT,CSQGGASGITDTQYF
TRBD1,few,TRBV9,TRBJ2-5,TGTGCCAGCAGCGCAAGGACAGGGGTCGAGACCCAGTACTTC,CASSARTGVETQYF
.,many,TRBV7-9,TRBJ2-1,TGTGCCAGCAGCTCGGGACTCTCTAAGGAGCAGTTCTTC,CASSSGLSKEQFF
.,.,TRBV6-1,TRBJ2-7,TGTGCCAGCAGTGAAGTGCCTAGCAGGCCCTACGAGCAGTACTTC,CASSEVPSRPYEQYF
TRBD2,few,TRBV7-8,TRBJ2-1,TGTGCCAGCAGCTTACCCCGACTAGCGGTGGAGGATGAGCAGTTCTTC,CASSLPRLAVEDEQFF
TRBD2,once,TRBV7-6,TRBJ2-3,TGTGCCAGCAGCTCCATGGGCCAGCGGGGGACTCTTACAGATACGCAGTATTTT,CASSSMGQRGTLTDTQYF
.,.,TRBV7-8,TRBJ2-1,TGTGCCAGCAGCCACTCCATTGGTAGCGTAAGACGAGGTTCCTACAATGAGCAGTTCTTC,CASSHSIGSVRRGSYNEQFF
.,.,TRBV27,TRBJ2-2,TGTGCCAGCAGTTTGGGCAGAATGAACACCGGGGAGCTGTTTTTT,CASSLGRMNTGELFF
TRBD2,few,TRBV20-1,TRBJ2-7,TGCAGTGCTAGAGATAAGAGTGGACTAGCGATCCACGAGCAGTACTTC,CSARDKSGLAIHEQYF